This TCR beta chain originates from a study of shared clonotypes between healthy human individuals (dated by TCRdb to between 2020 and 2021). Regarding the study in general: The cohort comprised a couple of women and three men aged 18 to 49 years. The study deeply sequenced blood TCR repertoires of several healthy adults to estimate repertoire size and the extent of clonotype sharing between individuals. Per donor, leukapheresis produced somewhere between about 0.94 and 9 billion PBMCs. To increase sequencing depth and limit assay-specific biases, TCR repertoire library preparation and sequencing were carried out by different laboratories using diverse techniques. For each donor, three plates each were used for CD4 naive and CD4 memory, two plates were used for CD8 naive, and one plate was used for CD8 memory. Here is what the overall study found, with its caveats: The genetic and exposure-history diversity represented was limited by the small number of donors. Compared with non-shared clonotypes, the clonotypes found in all four sorted-subset donors had higher generation probabilities. Based on pairwise subsampling, the degree of clonotype sharing among donors was expected to be affected by sequencing depth. Only blood was sampled, and tissue TCR repertoires likely differ from those in blood. Across several donors, around 5% of naive CD4, over 3% of naive CD8, 2% to 2.5% of memory CD4, and around 0.4% of memory CD8 clonotypes were shared. Naive subsets generally had larger estimated clonotype richness than memory subsets. Even with the large sequencing depth, rarefaction of the sorted-subset datasets indicated that sequencing was incomplete.

Using the deep immunoSEQ assay, TCR CDR3 regions were amplified from genomic DNA by multiplex PCR. Extracted genomic DNA from each cell subset was spread evenly across all wells of several immunoSEQ 96-well plates, with each plate serving as a replicate. Each replicate PCR for sorted subsets received approximately 200 ng genomic DNA, equal to 28,000 or so T cell genomes. Purified libraries were measured with a Qubit 3.0 fluorometer, size-checked on a Bioanalyzer 2100, and measured again with the KAPA Library Quantification kit. Every immunoSEQ 96-well plate was sequenced on a dedicated single-read 150-cycle Illumina NextSeq 550 flow cell. Concerning the study's data processing: Because only junctional sequences without quality scores were contained in the immunoSEQ output, filtering matching that applied to full-length reads could not be performed. Sequences were annotated with PyIR, a Python wrapper for IgBLAST v1.9, using IMGT germline references to assign V/J genes and CDR3. Reads were filtered out if the reads had weak V/J assignments (E-value above 1e-6), no CDR3, stop codons, out-of-frame junctions, or ambiguous translated residues. V3J clonotypes were defined by identical inferred V gene, J gene, and CDR3 amino acid sequence. Percentage overlap between repertoires was computed as shared unique clonotypes divided by the size of the smaller repertoire. Repertoire richness was assessed with RTK rarefaction, the Chao1 estimator, and Recon v2.1 estimates of unobserved clonotypes. OLGA was used to compute generation probabilities for all TCRbeta clonotypes that the gDNA method yielded from a handful of donors. The immuneACCESS repertoire file appears here via TCRdb, limited to in-frame rearrangements. These files lack a portion of the clones; in checked studies, under half of the deficit traces to unresolved V genes, and the cause of the others is not known. V, J and clone size were drawn from that table, and D and trimming were deduced from the DNA. The table for this sample lists about 1.1 million clones; 78% of them were counted only once. Jointly, the top ten make up 0.6% to 0.75% of the sample.

The donors were healthy, HIV-negative adults who had no recently reported acute infections or vaccinations. All donors were Caucasian adults living in Nashville, Tennessee, USA. CD4+ T cells were enriched by magnetic negative selection, after which naive cells were positively selected on CD45RA and the negative fraction was taken as the memory subset. Blood was collected by leukapheresis, and PBMCs were isolated by Ficoll-Histopaque density gradient centrifugation and then cryopreserved in liquid nitrogen vapor phase. Analytical flow cytometry was used to check the purity and quantity of each magnetically sorted T cell population. From each sorted fraction, genomic DNA was isolated and quantified by UV absorbance on a Nanodrop 2000c. There are 15 amino acids in the CDR3, from cysteine to phenylalanine inclusive. Kept here is only the CDR3 DNA, which spans 45 bases and is read in frame from base 1. CDR1 SGHNT and CDR2 YYREEE are derived from the germline V gene (reference sequence). V and J are truncated by 0 bases and 0 bases respectively, leaving an intervening sequence of 9 bases.

Worth noting for this clone: The target of this receptor is not known. No base quality values were provided; no much bigger clone lies one nucleotide off.

The chain joins TRBV5-4 to TRBJ1-2; the D gene cannot be named for sure. The source of this sequence is a man younger than 30 in good health. Some clones in this sample may be carry-over from other donors' samples. Material for sequencing was memory CD4+ T cells from PBMCs. Sample cell subset or site, as interpreted from the label and publication: CD45RA-negative fraction. The sequenced DNA is TGTGCCAGCAGCTTGGAGGTGGCATCTAACTATGGCTACACCTTC. Its protein reads: CASSLEVASNYGYTF.